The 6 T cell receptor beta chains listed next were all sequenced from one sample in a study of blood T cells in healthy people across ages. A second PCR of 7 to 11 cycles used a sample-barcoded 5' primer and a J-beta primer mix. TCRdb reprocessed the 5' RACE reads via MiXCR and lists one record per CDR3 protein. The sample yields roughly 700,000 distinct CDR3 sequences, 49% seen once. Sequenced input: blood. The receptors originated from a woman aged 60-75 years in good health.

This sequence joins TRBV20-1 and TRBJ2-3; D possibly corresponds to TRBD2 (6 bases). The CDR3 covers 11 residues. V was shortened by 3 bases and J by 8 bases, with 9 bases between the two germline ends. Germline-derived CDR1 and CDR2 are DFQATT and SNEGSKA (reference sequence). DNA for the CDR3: TGCAGTGCTAGGGGACTGGGTACGCAGTATTTT. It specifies CSARGLGTQYF.

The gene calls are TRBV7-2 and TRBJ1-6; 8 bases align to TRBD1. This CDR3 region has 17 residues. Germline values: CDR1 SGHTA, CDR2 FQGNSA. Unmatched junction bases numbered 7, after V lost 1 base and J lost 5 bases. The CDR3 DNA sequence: TGTGCCAGCAGCTTAGTACAGGGGGACGGGAATAATTCACCCCTCCACTTT. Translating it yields CASSLVQGDGNNSPLHF.

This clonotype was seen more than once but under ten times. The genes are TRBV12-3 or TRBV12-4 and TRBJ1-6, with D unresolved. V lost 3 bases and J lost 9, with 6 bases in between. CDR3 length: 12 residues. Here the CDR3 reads CASSFPGSPLHF. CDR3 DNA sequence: TGTGCCAGCAGTTTCCCGGGTTCACCCCTCCACTTT.

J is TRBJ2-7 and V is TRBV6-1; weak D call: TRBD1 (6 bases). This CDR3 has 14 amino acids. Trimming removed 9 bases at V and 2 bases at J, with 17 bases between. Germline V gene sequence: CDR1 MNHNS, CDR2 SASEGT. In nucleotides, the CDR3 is TGTGCCAGTAGGGGGAACTACATCACCTACGAGCAGTACTTC. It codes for CASRGNYITYEQYF.

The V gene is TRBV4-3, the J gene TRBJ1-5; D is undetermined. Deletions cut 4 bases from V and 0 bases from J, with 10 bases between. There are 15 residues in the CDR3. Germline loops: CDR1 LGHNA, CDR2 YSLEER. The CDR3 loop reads CASSLSANSNQPQHF. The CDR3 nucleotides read TGCGCCAGCAGCCTCTCAGCTAATAGCAATCAGCCCCAGCATTTT.

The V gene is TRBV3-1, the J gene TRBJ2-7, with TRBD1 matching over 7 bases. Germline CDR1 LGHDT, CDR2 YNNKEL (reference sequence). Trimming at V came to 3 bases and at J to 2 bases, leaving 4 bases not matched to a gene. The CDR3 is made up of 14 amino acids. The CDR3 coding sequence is TGTGCCAGCAGCCACGGGGACAGAGCCTACGAGCAGTACTTC. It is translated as CASSHGDRAYEQYF.